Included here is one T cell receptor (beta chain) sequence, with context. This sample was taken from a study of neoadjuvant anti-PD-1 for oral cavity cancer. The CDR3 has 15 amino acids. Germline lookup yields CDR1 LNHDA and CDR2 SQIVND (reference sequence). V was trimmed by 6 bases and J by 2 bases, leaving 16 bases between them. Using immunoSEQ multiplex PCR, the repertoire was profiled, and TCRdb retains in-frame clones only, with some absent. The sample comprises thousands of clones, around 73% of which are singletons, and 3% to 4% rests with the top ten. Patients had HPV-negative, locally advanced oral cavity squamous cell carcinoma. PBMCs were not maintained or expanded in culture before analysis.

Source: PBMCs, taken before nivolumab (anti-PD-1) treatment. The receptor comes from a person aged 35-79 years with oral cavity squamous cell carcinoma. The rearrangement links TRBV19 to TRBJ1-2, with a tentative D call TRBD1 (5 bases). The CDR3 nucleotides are TGTGCCAGTAGCTCGACAGCCACAACCAACTATGGCTACACCTTC. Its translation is CASSSTATTNYGYTF.